The 23 T cell receptor beta chains listed next were all sequenced from one sample in a study of response to subunit inactivated influenza vaccine. MiXCR, applied by TCRdb to the RT-PCR reads, yields one record per CDR3 protein. The sample contains about 780,000 distinct CDR3 sequences, 18% of which appear only once. The source material was PBMCs from blood, sampled more than 4 days after vaccination. The receptors were gathered from a man aged 45-60 years who received an inactivated influenza vaccine.

The chain couples TRBV7-2 to TRBJ2-1; D assignment may be TRBD1 or TRBD2 (5 bases each). This CDR3 comprises 15 residues. Trimming removed 5 bases from V and 8 bases from J, with 19 bases in between. The germline V gene encodes CDR1 SGHTA and CDR2 FQGNSA. The CDR3 sequence: CASSPYLDRADEQFF. CDR3 DNA: TGTGCCAGCAGCCCCTACCTCGACAGAGCGGATGAGCAGTTCTTC.

This clonotype was observed many times. CDR3 region: CSARALGNEQFF. In DNA form, the CDR3 reads TGCAGTGCTAGGGCATTAGGCAATGAGCAGTTCTTC. The gene calls are TRBV20-1 and TRBJ2-1, with D hard to call. Germline CDR1 is DFQATT and CDR2 is SNEGSKA (reference sequence). Trimming took off 3 bases at V and 6 bases at J, with 9 bases between the two ends. This CDR3 is built from 12 residues.

This chain joins TRBV3-1 and TRBJ2-3, with D unresolved. The V gene's germline CDR1 is LGHDT and CDR2 YNNKEL (reference sequence). The V and J ends lost 0 bases and 5 bases respectively, with 6 bases between them. The CDR3 extends over 13 amino acids. The CDR3 region has the DNA TGTGCCAGCAGCCAAGAGTCCCGAGATACGCAGTATTTT. Its translation is CASSQESRDTQYF.

The table lists this clonotype with many counts. The chain has TRBV7-9 and TRBJ1-2; no firm D call. CDR1 SEHNR and CDR2 FQNEAQ come from the germline V gene (reference sequence). V dropped 4 bases and J dropped 5 bases, with 17 bases sitting between them. The CDR3 totals 15 residues. In nucleotides, the CDR3 is TGTGCCAGCAGCTCCGGCAGCGTCCGTGCTTATGGCTACACCTTC. It translates to CASSSGSVRAYGYTF.

This clonotype was observed a handful of times. This rearrangement joins TRBV30 to TRBJ2-5; D perhaps matches TRBD1 (6 bases). CDR3 size: 14 residues. V lost 3 bases and J 7 bases, leaving 18 bases between the germline ends. Germline lookup yields CDR1 GTSNPN and CDR2 SVGIG (reference sequence). CDR3 sequence: CAWSQTGTPVTQYF. CDR3 DNA: TGTGCCTGGAGCCAAACCGGGACACCGGTGACCCAGTACTTC.

This clonotype appeared a few times. The chain combines TRBV20-1 with TRBJ2-3, with a tentative D call TRBD2 (5 bases). V gave up 2 bases and J gave up 0 bases, with 12 bases separating them. Germline CDR1 is DFQATT and CDR2 is SNEGSKA (reference sequence). The CDR3 is 15 residues long. The CDR3 sequence: CSARKTTDSTDTQYF. In DNA form, the CDR3 reads TGCAGTGCTAGAAAGACTACTGATAGCACAGATACGCAGTATTTT.

This clonotype was seen only a few times. The chain employs TRBV6-2 or TRBV6-3 and TRBJ2-7; 8 bases align to TRBD1. V trimming: 7 bases; J trimming: 2 bases; junction bases outside the gene matches: 4. Germline V gene lookup returns CDR1 MNHEY and CDR2 SVGEGT. This CDR3 region has 13 residues. CDR3: CASTRTGTYEQYF. The CDR3 DNA sequence: TGTGCCAGCACTCGGACAGGGACCTACGAGCAGTACTTC.

The chain combines TRBV29-1 with TRBJ2-3; D gene ambiguous. Germline V gene lookup returns CDR1 SQVTM and CDR2 ANQGSEA. V was shortened by 8 bases and J by 1 base, with 10 bases between the two germline ends. The CDR3 length is 12 residues. CDR3 residues: CSFSSGTDTQYF. Here the CDR3 DNA reads TGCAGCTTTAGCAGCGGCACAGATACGCAGTATTTT.

This clonotype was recorded a few times. This sequence joins TRBV6-7 and TRBJ2-1, with D perhaps being TRBD1 or TRBD2 (5 bases each). TRBV6-7 is classed as an ORF, of uncertain function. V was trimmed by 9 bases and J by 4 bases, leaving 13 bases between them. The CDR3 covers 13 residues. DNA of the CDR3: TGTGCCAGAGGGGAACTAGTATACAATGAGCAGTTCTTC. Translating it yields CARGELVYNEQFF.

A few counts support this clonotype. The J gene is TRBJ2-1, the V gene TRBV29-1, with 7 bases lining up with TRBD2. Germline CDR1 is SQVTM and CDR2 is ANQGSEA. The J segment lost 3 bases and the V segment lost 5 bases, leaving 7 bases of the junction unmatched. CDR3 size: 14 residues. DNA of the CDR3: TGCAGCGTTCGGGGCGGGGGAGACTACAATGAGCAGTTCTTC. Amino acid sequence: CSVRGGGDYNEQFF.

This clonotype has a handful of counts. This chain uses TRBV20-1 with TRBJ2-3; D is perhaps TRBD2 (5 bases). This CDR3 contains 13 residues. Germline V gene data show CDR1 as DFQATT and CDR2 as SNEGSKA (reference sequence). The CDR3 spells CSGVIDGTDTQYF. CDR3 DNA: TGCAGCGGGGTGATCGATGGCACAGATACGCAGTATTTT.

This clonotype showed up just a few times. The chain links TRBV7-2 to TRBJ1-6; D is unclear. The CDR3 has 15 residues. The V and J ends lost 4 bases and 7 bases respectively, with 14 bases between them. Germline assignment: CDR1 SGHTA and CDR2 FQGNSA. CDR3 amino acids: CASSYRMLQNSPLHF. CDR3 DNA: TGTGCCAGCAGCTATCGGATGCTACAGAATTCACCCCTCCACTTT.

The DNA for the CDR3 is TGCGCCAGCAGCCACGAGGGGCGAGACCATGGAGGCTACACCTTC. Amino acids: CASSHEGRDHGGYTF. The rearrangement uses TRBV4-1 and TRBJ1-2; tentative D call: TRBD1 (5 bases). The CDR3 covers 15 residues. CDR1 MGHRA and CDR2 YSYEKL come from the germline V gene. With 3 bases removed from V and 8 bases from J, the gap between germline ends came to 19 bases.

V is TRBV25-1 and J is TRBJ1-4; 10 bases are shared with TRBD1. This CDR3 is 13 amino acids long. Germline trimming cut 6 bases from V and 6 bases from J; bases unmatched to any gene: 1. Germline CDR1 reads MGHDK; CDR2 reads SYGVNS. CDR3 sequence (DNA): TGTGCCAGCAGGGACAGGGGGTATGAAAAACTGTTTTTT. Residues: CASRDRGYEKLFF.

This clonotype was picked up many times. The chain uses TRBV4-1 and TRBJ2-5; the match to TRBD2 covers 7 bases. With 0 bases clipped from V and 2 bases from J, the junction kept 3 bases outside the gene matches. Germline V lookup: CDR1 MGHRA, CDR2 YSYEKL. The CDR3 is 15 residues long. CDR3 region: CASSQDPGLQETQYF. The CDR3 DNA reads as TGCGCCAGCAGCCAAGATCCGGGACTACAAGAGACCCAGTACTTC.

Only a few counts were recorded for this clonotype. This chain uses TRBV6-5 with TRBJ2-1, with D tentatively TRBD1 (5 bases). The CDR3 extends over 14 amino acids. Per germline, CDR1 MNHEY and CDR2 SVGAGI. Trimming shortened V by 2 bases and J by 8 bases, and 13 bases separated the two germline ends. The CDR3 bases are TGTGCCAGCAGTTACGGAAACAGGATCTATGAGCAGTTCTTC. It encodes CASSYGNRIYEQFF.

This clonotype was found a few times. The genes are TRBV6-5 and TRBJ2-1; no firm D call. The CDR3 contains 14 residues. Germline values: CDR1 MNHEY, CDR2 SVGAGI. V was trimmed by 6 bases and J by 7 bases, leaving 16 bases between them. CDR3 nucleotide sequence: TGTGCCAGCAGCTACGACGCGCTTTGGAATGAGCAGTTCTTC. Its translation is CASSYDALWNEQFF.

The V gene is TRBV6-2 or TRBV6-3, the J gene TRBJ1-1; no clear D. CDR1 and CDR2 from the germline V gene are MNHEY and SVGEGT. The CDR3 runs 14 residues. V lost 5 bases to trimming and J lost 6 bases, with 16 bases between them. CDR3 region: CASSRDPRGPEAFF. The CDR3 DNA follows: TGTGCCAGCAGTCGAGACCCCCGAGGGCCTGAAGCTTTCTTT.

This clonotype occurred a few times. The rearrangement joins TRBV7-2 to TRBJ2-7; a weak D match, TRBD2 (5 bases). CDR1 is SGHTA, CDR2 FQGNSA, per germline. This CDR3 is 14 amino acids long. Trimming took off 5 bases at V and 0 bases at J, with 11 bases between the two ends. The CDR3 nucleotides are TGTGCCAGCAGCCTAAAGCGGAACTCCTACGAGCAGTACTTC. Its protein is CASSLKRNSYEQYF. The full variable domain, in which reference TRBV7-2 and TRBJ2-7 provide the parts outside the CDR3, is GAGVSQSPSNKVTEKGKDVELRCDPISGHTALYWYRQSLGQGLEFLIYFQGNSAPDKSGLPSDRFSAERTGGSVSTLTIQRTQQEDSAVYLCASSLKRNSYEQYFGPGTRLTVT.

This clonotype has only a few counts. V is TRBV6-2 or TRBV6-3 and J is TRBJ2-4, with D possibly called TRBD1 or TRBD2 (5 bases each). Trimming took 7 bases from V and 8 from J, leaving 12 bases between them. This CDR3 spans 12 amino acids. Germline CDR1 reads MNHEY; CDR2 reads SVGEGT. The CDR3 spells CASTTRGDIQYF. The CDR3 bases are TGTGCCAGCACCACGAGGGGAGACATTCAGTACTTC.

This clonotype was detected a few times. V usage is TRBV6-7 and J usage is TRBJ2-1; D uncertain. TRBV6-7 is an open reading frame, and its role is uncertain. The CDR3 extends over 18 amino acids. Trimming left V 3 bases short and J 1 base short, with 19 bases between. CDR3 sequence: CASSYSHHRDMSYNEQFF. The CDR3 nucleotides read TGTGCCAGCAGTTATTCCCACCATCGAGACATGTCCTACAATGAGCAGTTCTTC.

This clonotype appeared many times. The V call is TRBV20-1, the J call TRBJ1-2, with 8 bases aligning to TRBD1. Germline V gene data show CDR1 as DFQATT and CDR2 as SNEGSKA (reference sequence). The CDR3 extends over 14 amino acids. V gave up 1 base and J gave up 5 bases; unmatched junction bases: 6. The DNA of the CDR3 is TGCAGTGCTAGAGTGGTAGACAGGGGATATGGCTACACCTTC. Translation: CSARVVDRGYGYTF.

CDR3 in amino acids: CASSPLRYSGANVLTF. CDR3 sequence (DNA): TGTGCCAGCAGCCCGCTGAGATACTCTGGGGCCAACGTCCTGACTTTC. The chain employs TRBV5-6 and TRBJ2-6; D ambiguous. CDR3 length: 16 amino acids. CDR1 is SGHDT, CDR2 YYEEEE, per germline. Deletions cut 4 bases from V and 0 bases from J, with 11 bases between.